Presented here are 27 T cell receptor beta chains from one specimen sequenced in a study of blood T cell repertoires in COVID-19. TCRdb keeps only in-frame clones here, not all; method: immunoSEQ multiplex PCR. Of 99,000 or so clones in the sample, about 89% are singletons; the top ten hold 4.5% to 5.5%. Source material: peripheral blood. All receptors derive from a human donor in a cohort sampled during active COVID-19.

The CDR3 sequence is CASRRGLGGYNEQFF. Written as DNA, the CDR3 is TGTGCCAGCAGGAGGGGGCTTGGGGGTTACAATGAGCAGTTCTTC. The chain links TRBV5-8 to TRBJ2-1, with TRBD1 matching 7 bases. This CDR3 is built from 15 residues. CDR1 is SGHTS, CDR2 YDEGEE, per germline. Trimming took 5 bases from V and 4 from J; bases not matched to a gene: 9.

J is TRBJ2-1 and V is TRBV21-1; TRBD1 was called by the table and not checked on the DNA. TRBV21-1 corresponds to a pseudogene. CDR3 length: 13 amino acids. CDR3 coding DNA: TGTGCCAGCCCGCCAAGGAAAGGGGATGAGCAGTTCTTC. This encodes CASPPRKGDEQFF.

Written as DNA, the CDR3 is TGTGCCAGCAGGCCCGCGGGGAGCCCCTACGAGCAGTACTTC. Encoded protein: CASRPAGSPYEQYF. The rearrangement joins TRBV11-1 to TRBJ2-7, with D possibly TRBD2 on 6 matching bases. The V end lost 6 bases, the J end lost 2 bases, and 14 bases lay between the germline ends. The length of the CDR3 is 14 residues. From germline, CDR1 is SGHAT and CDR2 FQDESV (reference sequence).

In its sample, this clone was seen once. This chain links TRBV7-9 with TRBJ1-1; D is perhaps TRBD1 (6 bases). CDR1 and CDR2 from the germline V gene are SEHNR and FQNEAQ (reference sequence). Trimming stripped 5 bases from V and 7 bases from J, with 11 bases between. CDR3 length: 12 amino acids. Here the CDR3 reads CASSQGNLEAFF. In DNA form, the CDR3 reads TGTGCCAGCAGCCAGGGGAACCTTGAAGCTTTCTTT.

V is TRBV7-9 and J is TRBJ1-5; maybe TRBD1 (5 bases). CDR1 is SEHNR, CDR2 FQNEAQ, per germline (reference sequence). The length of the CDR3 is 14 residues. Trimming stripped 10 bases from V and 2 bases from J, with 15 bases between. DNA for the CDR3: TGTGCCACCGCCCAAGGGGATGGCAATCAGCCCCAGCATTTT. This sequence encodes CATAQGDGNQPQHF.

This chain joins TRBV21-1 and TRBJ2-7; TRBD1, the D gene given by the table, was not confirmed from the DNA. TRBV21-1 is reported as a pseudogene. This CDR3 spans 15 amino acids. The CDR3 is CASSPLGRQGYEQYF. In DNA, the CDR3 is TGTGCCAGCAGCCCCCTCGGTAGGCAGGGTTACGAGCAGTACTTC.

This chain connects TRBV6-5 to TRBJ1-5, with D unclear. Trimming shortened V by 6 bases and J by 4 bases, and 10 bases separated the two germline ends. The CDR3 consists of 13 residues. Per germline, CDR1 MNHEY and CDR2 SVGAGI. CDR3 sequence (DNA): TGTGCCAGCAGGACGACGGGGAATCAGCCCCAGCATTTT. Translation gives CASRTTGNQPQHF.

This clone was detected once. The chain joins TRBV6-1 to TRBJ2-3; D possibly corresponds to TRBD2 (6 bases). The germline V and J ends were trimmed by 0 bases and 0 bases, with 7 bases remaining between them. This CDR3 spans 15 amino acids. CDR1 MNHNS and CDR2 SASEGT come from the germline V gene. The CDR3 DNA sequence: TGTGCCAGCAGTGAAGCGGGGGGTAGCACAGATACGCAGTATTTT. Protein sequence: CASSEAGGSTDTQYF.

J is TRBJ2-3 and V is TRBV5-6, with 10 bases fitting TRBD2. After removal of 2 bases from V and 3 bases from J, the junction contained 6 bases not matched to a gene. This CDR3 region has 16 residues. The germline gives CDR1 SGHDT, CDR2 YYEEEE. The CDR3: CASSLLSGRITDTQYF. The CDR3 nucleotides are TGTGCCAGCAGCTTACTTAGCGGGAGGATAACAGATACGCAGTATTTT.

As regards this clone: The same CDR3 arises from other DNA sequences in this sample as well. This chain connects TRBV5-1 to TRBJ2-5; no clear D gene. V lost 4 bases to trimming and J lost 1 base, with 2 bases between them. The CDR3 covers 11 residues. The germline V gene has CDR1 SGHRS and CDR2 YFSETQ. The CDR3 sequence is CASSLQETQYF. CDR3 DNA: TGCGCCAGCAGCCTCCAAGAGACCCAGTACTTC. Complete variable domain (other parts from reference TRBV5-1 and TRBJ2-5): KAGVTQTPRYLIKTRGQQVTLSCSPISGHRSVSWYQQTPGQGLQFLFEYFSETQRNKGNFPGRFSGRQFSNSRSEMNVSTLELGDSALYLCASSLQETQYFGPGTRLLVL.

J is TRBJ2-5 and V is TRBV11-3; TRBD2 might be the D (6 bases). The CDR3 runs 14 residues. Trimming left V 3 bases short and J 3 bases short, with 11 bases between. CDR1 and CDR2 (germline): SGHNT, YENEEA. CDR3 residues: CASSFFSGEETQYF. DNA of the CDR3: TGTGCCAGCAGCTTCTTTAGCGGAGAAGAGACCCAGTACTTC. The full variable domain, in which reference TRBV11-3 and TRBJ2-5 provide the parts outside the CDR3, is EAGVVQSPRYKIIEKKQPVAFWCNPISGHNTLYWYLQNLGQGPELLIRYENEEAVDDSQLPKDRFSAERLKGVDSTLKIQPAELGDSAVYLCASSFFSGEETQYFGPGTRLLVL.

The chain joins TRBV5-6 to TRBJ1-2; TRBD1 matches 9 bases. The ends lost 4 bases at V and 5 bases at J; junction bases unmatched: 12. CDR3 length: 16 residues. Per germline, CDR1 SGHDT and CDR2 YYEEEE. CDR3 sequence: CASSAHLRDREYGYTF. As DNA, the CDR3 is TGTGCCAGCAGCGCCCATCTCCGGGACAGGGAATATGGCTACACCTTC. Drawing the rest from reference TRBV5-6 and TRBJ1-2, the complete variable domain is DAGVTQSPTHLIKTRGQQVTLRCSPKSGHDTVSWYQQALGQGPQFIFQYYEEEERQRGNFPDRFSGHQFPNYSSELNVNALLLGDSALYLCASSAHLRDREYGYTFGSGTRLTVV.

A single count supports this clone. This rearrangement joins TRBV11-3 to TRBJ2-7, with TRBD1 as a possible D gene (5 bases). V lost 5 bases to trimming and J lost 0 bases, with 14 bases between them. The germline V gene encodes CDR1 SGHNT and CDR2 YENEEA. This CDR3 has 15 amino acids. The CDR3 DNA is TGTGCCAGCAGCCCCCACTCAGGGATCTCCTACGAGCAGTACTTC. Encoded protein: CASSPHSGISYEQYF.

Only one count was recorded for this clone. The chain uses TRBV4-2 and TRBJ2-3, with 7 bases matching TRBD1. The germline V gene encodes CDR1 LGHNA and CDR2 YNFKEQ. Trimming cost V 4 bases and J 4 bases; bases outside gene matches: 11. CDR3 size: 16 residues. This CDR3 reads CASSPQLRQGADTQYF. The CDR3 DNA follows: TGTGCCAGCAGCCCCCAACTCCGACAGGGTGCAGATACGCAGTATTTT.

The V gene is TRBV4-1, the J gene TRBJ2-3; D is undetermined. Trimming shortened V by 8 bases and J by 8 bases, and 14 bases separated the two germline ends. The CDR3 spans 12 residues. Germline values: CDR1 MGHRA, CDR2 YSYEKL. DNA for the CDR3: TGCGCCAGCGGGTCAGTAGGCGGTACGCAGTATTTT. Amino acids: CASGSVGGTQYF.

The chain combines TRBV6-5 with TRBJ2-3; 7 positions agree with TRBD1. The CDR3 covers 13 residues. With 8 bases clipped from V and 6 bases from J, the junction kept 8 bases outside the gene matches. CDR1 is MNHEY and CDR2 is SVGAGI in the germline V gene. CDR3 protein: CASGKDRADTQYF. DNA of the CDR3: TGTGCCAGCGGGAAAGACAGGGCGGATACGCAGTATTTT.

The chain has TRBV7-9 and TRBJ1-4; D is possibly TRBD1 (6 bases). The germline V gene has CDR1 SEHNR and CDR2 FQNEAQ (reference sequence). The ends were cut back, 3 bases at V and 8 bases at J, with 16 bases in the middle. CDR3 length equals 15 residues. The CDR3 is CASSLLTGTSEKLFF. The CDR3 DNA sequence: TGTGCCAGCAGCTTGTTGACAGGTACAAGCGAAAAACTGTTTTTT. Complete variable domain (other parts from reference TRBV7-9 and TRBJ1-4): DTGVSQNPRHKITKRGQNVTFRCDPISEHNRLYWYRQTLGQGPEFLTYFQNEAQLEKSRLLSDRFSAERPKGSFSTLEIQRTEQGDSAMYLCASSLLTGTSEKLFFGSGTQLSVL.

This chain uses TRBV7-9 with TRBJ2-1; 9 bases align to TRBD1. Looked up from germline, CDR1 is SEHNR and CDR2 is FQNEAQ (reference sequence). Unmatched junction bases numbered 8, after V lost 4 bases and J lost 7 bases. The CDR3 totals 15 residues. CDR3: CASSSGTGRENEQFF. CDR3 bases: TGTGCCAGCAGCTCCGGGACAGGGAGGGAGAATGAGCAGTTCTTC.

The chain has TRBV3-1 (or the pseudogene TRBV3-2) and TRBJ2-3; tentatively, D is TRBD2 (5 bases). This CDR3 comprises 15 residues. CDR1 is LGHDT, CDR2 YNNKEL, per germline (reference sequence). Trimming cost V 1 base and J 0 bases, with 8 bases left between them. The CDR3 DNA is TGTGCCAGCAGCCAAGTAGCGACTAGCACAGATACGCAGTATTTT. Its protein is CASSQVATSTDTQYF.

This rearrangement joins TRBV27 to TRBJ2-6; TRBD1 agrees at 11 bases. Germline V lookup: CDR1 MNHEY, CDR2 SMNVEV (reference sequence). V lost 4 bases to trimming and J lost 4 bases; unmatched junction nucleotides: 6. The CDR3 sequence is 17 residues long. DNA for the CDR3: TGTGCCAGCAGTTCTGGACAGGGGGCGCAGGGGGCCAACGTCCTGACTTTC. Encoded protein: CASSSGQGAQGANVLTF.

This chain joins TRBV7-9 and TRBJ2-7; 7 positions agree with TRBD1. The CDR3 totals 17 residues. CDR1 SEHNR and CDR2 FQNEAQ come from the germline V gene (reference sequence). V was pared by 3 bases and J by 3 bases, with 14 bases of the junction left unmatched. The CDR3 protein is CASSFGRLRTGDYEQYF. CDR3 nucleotide sequence: TGTGCCAGCAGCTTTGGCCGGCTTCGGACAGGCGACTACGAGCAGTACTTC. Full variable domain (outside the CDR3, taken from reference TRBV7-9 and TRBJ2-7): DTGVSQNPRHKITKRGQNVTFRCDPISEHNRLYWYRQTLGQGPEFLTYFQNEAQLEKSRLLSDRFSAERPKGSFSTLEIQRTEQGDSAMYLCASSFGRLRTGDYEQYFGPGTRLTVT.

The chain carries TRBV3-1 (or the pseudogene TRBV3-2) and TRBJ2-3; 8 bases line up with TRBD2. V shed 1 base and J 8 bases; nucleotides not matched to a gene: 5. The germline gives CDR1 LGHDT, CDR2 YNNKEL (reference sequence). The CDR3 has 14 residues. The CDR3 coding sequence is TGTGCCAGCAGCCAAGGGCGGGAGGAGGGTACGCAGTATTTT. Amino acid sequence: CASSQGREEGTQYF.

The table lists this clone with a count of one. The chain joins TRBV12-5 to TRBJ2-1, with 8 bases fitting TRBD1. The germline CDR1 and CDR2 sequences are LGHNT and FRNRAP. V was clipped by 2 bases and J by 5 bases; unmatched bases: 11. The CDR3 has 17 residues. The DNA of the CDR3 is TGTGCTAGTGGTTTGAGATATTGGACAGGGAGCCACAATGAGCAGTTCTTC. It specifies CASGLRYWTGSHNEQFF.

The gene calls are TRBV7-2 and TRBJ2-5; D might be TRBD2 (6 bases). Trimming removed 3 bases from V and 4 bases from J, with 18 bases in between. In germline, CDR1 is SGHTA, CDR2 FQGNSA. The CDR3 consists of 16 residues. CDR3 in DNA: TGTGCCAGCAGCTTTGGACTCGTGGGAGGCAGAGAGACCCAGTACTTC. Translating gives CASSFGLVGGRETQYF.

This chain connects TRBV3-1 (or the pseudogene TRBV3-2) to TRBJ2-7; tentative D call: TRBD2 (6 bases). The CDR3 has 18 amino acids. Between the trimmed V and J ends, which lost 4 bases and 4 bases, there was a span of 26 bases. Germline V CDR1 and CDR2: LGHDT, YNNKEL (reference sequence). The CDR3 is CASSRGDFTIINRYEQYF. The CDR3 coding sequence is TGTGCCAGCAGCCGCGGGGATTTTACCATCATCAACAGGTACGAGCAGTACTTC.

J is TRBJ2-3 and V is TRBV6-4, with 8 nucleotides matching TRBD2. V trimming: 7 bases; J trimming: 2 bases; junction bases outside the gene matches: 11. The CDR3 is 16 amino acids. Germline V gene data show CDR1 as MRHNA and CDR2 as SNTAGT. The CDR3, as DNA: TGTGCCAGCACCCCCGGACTAGCTTTGTACACAGATACGCAGTATTTT. Translating gives CASTPGLALYTDTQYF.

V usage is TRBV4-2 and J usage is TRBJ1-2; D not certain. Germline-derived CDR1 and CDR2 are LGHNA and YNFKEQ. With 4 bases removed from V and 4 bases from J, the gap between germline ends came to 13 bases. The CDR3 is 14 amino acids. The CDR3 DNA reads as TGTGCCAGCAGCCCTCTGGGAGTTGGCTATGGCTACACCTTC. It is translated as CASSPLGVGYGYTF.